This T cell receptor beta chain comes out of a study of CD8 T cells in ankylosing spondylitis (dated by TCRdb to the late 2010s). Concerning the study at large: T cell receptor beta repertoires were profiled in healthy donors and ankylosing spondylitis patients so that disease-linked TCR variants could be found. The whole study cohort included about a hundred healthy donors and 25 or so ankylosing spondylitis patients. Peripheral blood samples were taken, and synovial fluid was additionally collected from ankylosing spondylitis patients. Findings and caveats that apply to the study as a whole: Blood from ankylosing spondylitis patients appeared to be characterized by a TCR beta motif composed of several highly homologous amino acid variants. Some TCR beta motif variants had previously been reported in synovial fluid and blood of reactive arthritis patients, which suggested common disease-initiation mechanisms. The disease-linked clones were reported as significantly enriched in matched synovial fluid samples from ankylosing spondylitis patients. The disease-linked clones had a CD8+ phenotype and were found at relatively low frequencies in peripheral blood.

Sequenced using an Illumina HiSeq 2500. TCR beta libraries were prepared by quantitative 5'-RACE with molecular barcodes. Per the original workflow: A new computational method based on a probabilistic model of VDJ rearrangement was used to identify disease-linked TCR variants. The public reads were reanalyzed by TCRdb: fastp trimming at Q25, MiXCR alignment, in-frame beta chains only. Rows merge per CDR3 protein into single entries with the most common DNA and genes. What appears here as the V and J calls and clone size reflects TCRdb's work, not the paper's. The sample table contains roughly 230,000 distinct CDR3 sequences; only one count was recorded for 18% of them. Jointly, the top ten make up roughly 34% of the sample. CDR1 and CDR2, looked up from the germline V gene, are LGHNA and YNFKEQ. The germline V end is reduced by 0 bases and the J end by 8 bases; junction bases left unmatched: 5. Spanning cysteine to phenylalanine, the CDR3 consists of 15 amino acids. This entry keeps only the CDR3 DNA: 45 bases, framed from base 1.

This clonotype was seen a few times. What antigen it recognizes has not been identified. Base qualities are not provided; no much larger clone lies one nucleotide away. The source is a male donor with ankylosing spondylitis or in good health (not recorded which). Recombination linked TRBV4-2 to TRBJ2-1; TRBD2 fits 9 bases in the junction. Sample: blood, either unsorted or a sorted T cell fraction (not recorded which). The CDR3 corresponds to CASSQETGLADEQFF. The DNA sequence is TGTGCCAGCAGCCAAGAAACGGGACTAGCTGATGAGCAGTTCTTC.